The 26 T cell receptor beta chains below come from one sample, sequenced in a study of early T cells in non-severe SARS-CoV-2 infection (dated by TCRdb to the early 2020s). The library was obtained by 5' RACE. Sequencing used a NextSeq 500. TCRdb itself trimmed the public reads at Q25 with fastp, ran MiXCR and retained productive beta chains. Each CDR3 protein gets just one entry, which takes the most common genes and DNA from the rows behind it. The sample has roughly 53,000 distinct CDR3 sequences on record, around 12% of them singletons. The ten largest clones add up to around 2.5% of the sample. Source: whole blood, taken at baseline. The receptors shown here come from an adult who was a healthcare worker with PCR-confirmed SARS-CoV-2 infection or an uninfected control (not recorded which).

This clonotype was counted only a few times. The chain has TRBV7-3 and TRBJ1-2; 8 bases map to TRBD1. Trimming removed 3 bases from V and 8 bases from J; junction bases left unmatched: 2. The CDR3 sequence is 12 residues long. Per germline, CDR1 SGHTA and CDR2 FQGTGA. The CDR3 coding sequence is TGTGCCAGCAGCTTTCCAGGGGGCGGCTACACCTTC. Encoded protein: CASSFPGGGYTF.

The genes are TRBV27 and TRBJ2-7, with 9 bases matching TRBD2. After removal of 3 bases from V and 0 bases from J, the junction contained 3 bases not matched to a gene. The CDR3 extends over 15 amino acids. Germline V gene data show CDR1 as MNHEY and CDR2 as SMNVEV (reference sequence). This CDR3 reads CASSLLAGTSYEQYF. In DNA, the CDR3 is TGTGCCAGCAGTTTGCTAGCGGGAACCTCCTACGAGCAGTACTTC.

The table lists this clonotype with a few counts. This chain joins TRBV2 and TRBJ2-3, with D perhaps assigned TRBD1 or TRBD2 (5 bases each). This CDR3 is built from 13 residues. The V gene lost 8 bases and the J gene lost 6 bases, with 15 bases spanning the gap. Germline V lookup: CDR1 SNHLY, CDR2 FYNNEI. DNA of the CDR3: TGTGCCAGCTGGGGAAGAGGGGTGGATACGCAGTATTTT. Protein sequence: CASWGRGVDTQYF.

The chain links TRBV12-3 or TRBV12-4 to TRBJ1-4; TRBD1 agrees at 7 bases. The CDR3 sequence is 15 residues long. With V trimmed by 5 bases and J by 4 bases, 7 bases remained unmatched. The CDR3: CASSPGRGLNEKLFF. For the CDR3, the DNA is TGTGCCAGCAGTCCGGGTAGGGGGCTTAATGAAAAACTGTTTTTT.

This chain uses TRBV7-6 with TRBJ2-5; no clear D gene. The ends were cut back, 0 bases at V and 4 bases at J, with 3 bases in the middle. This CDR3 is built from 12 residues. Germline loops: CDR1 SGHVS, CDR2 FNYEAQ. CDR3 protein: CASSLALETQYF. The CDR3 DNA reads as TGTGCCAGCAGCTTAGCCTTAGAGACCCAGTACTTC.

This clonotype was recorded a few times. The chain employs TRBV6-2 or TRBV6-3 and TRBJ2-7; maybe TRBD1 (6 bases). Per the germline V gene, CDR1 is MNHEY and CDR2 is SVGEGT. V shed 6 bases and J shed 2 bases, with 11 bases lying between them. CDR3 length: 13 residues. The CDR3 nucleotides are TGTGCCAGCAGCCGGACAGAAACCTACGAGCAGTACTTC. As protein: CASSRTETYEQYF.

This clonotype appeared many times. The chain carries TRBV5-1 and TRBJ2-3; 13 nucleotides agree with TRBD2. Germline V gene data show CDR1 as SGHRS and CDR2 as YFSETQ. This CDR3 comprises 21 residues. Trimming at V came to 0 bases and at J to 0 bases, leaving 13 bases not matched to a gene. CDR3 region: CASSLGRGRTSGSQSTDTQYF. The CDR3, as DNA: TGCGCCAGCAGCTTGGGACGAGGACGGACTAGCGGGAGTCAGAGCACAGATACGCAGTATTTT. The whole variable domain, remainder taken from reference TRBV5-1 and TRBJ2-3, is KAGVTQTPRYLIKTRGQQVTLSCSPISGHRSVSWYQQTPGQGLQFLFEYFSETQRNKGNFPGRFSGRQFSNSRSEMNVSTLELGDSALYLCASSLGRGRTSGSQSTDTQYFGPGTRLTVL.

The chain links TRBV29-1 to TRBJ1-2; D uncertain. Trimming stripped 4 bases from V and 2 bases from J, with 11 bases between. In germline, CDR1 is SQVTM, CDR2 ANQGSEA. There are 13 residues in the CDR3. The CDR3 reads CSVVSTDNYGYTF. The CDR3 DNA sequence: TGCAGCGTTGTGTCTACAGACAACTATGGCTACACCTTC.

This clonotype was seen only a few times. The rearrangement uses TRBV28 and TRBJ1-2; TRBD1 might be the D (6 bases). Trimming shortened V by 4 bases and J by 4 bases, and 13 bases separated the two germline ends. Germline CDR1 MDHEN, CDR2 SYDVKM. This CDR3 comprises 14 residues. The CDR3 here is CASSYRTVSYGYTF. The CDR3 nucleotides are TGTGCCAGCAGTTACCGGACAGTCAGCTATGGCTACACCTTC.

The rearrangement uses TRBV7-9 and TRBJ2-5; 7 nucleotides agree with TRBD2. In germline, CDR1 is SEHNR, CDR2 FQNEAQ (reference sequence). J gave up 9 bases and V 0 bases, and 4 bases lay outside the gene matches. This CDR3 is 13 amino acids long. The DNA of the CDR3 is TGTGCCAGCAGCTTAGCGGCTAGCGGATCCCAGTACTTC. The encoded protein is CASSLAASGSQYF.

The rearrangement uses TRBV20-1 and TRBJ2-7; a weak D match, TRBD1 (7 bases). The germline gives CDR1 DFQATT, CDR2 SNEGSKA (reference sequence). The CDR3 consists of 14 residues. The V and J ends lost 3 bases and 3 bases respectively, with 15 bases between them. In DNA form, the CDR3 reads TGCAGTGCTAGTTTAAGGAGGGGGCACTACGAGCAGTACTTC. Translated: CSASLRRGHYEQYF.

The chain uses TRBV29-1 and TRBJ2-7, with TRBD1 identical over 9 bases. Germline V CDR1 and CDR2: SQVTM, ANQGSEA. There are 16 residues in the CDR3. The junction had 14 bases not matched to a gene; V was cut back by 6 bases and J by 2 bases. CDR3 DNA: TGCAGCGTGCGACGCGGGACAGGGACCGGGGCCTACGAGCAGTACTTC. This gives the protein CSVRRGTGTGAYEQYF.

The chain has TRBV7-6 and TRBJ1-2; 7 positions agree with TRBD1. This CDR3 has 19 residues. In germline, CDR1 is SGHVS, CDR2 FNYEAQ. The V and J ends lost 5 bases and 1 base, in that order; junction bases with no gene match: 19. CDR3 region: CASSRWETGLDGVNYGYTF. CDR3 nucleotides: TGTGCCAGCAGCCGGTGGGAGACAGGGCTGGACGGGGTTAACTATGGCTACACCTTC.

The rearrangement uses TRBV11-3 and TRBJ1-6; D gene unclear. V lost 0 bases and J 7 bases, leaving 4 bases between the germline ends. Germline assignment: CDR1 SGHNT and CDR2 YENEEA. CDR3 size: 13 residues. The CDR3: CASSLEANSPLHF. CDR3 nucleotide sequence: TGTGCCAGCAGCTTAGAGGCAAATTCACCCCTCCACTTT.

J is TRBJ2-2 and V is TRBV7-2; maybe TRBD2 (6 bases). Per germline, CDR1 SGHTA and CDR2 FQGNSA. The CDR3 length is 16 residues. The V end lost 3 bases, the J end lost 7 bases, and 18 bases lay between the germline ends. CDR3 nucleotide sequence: TGTGCCAGCAGCTTGTGGGACTCCAGCATTGGCGGGGAGCTGTTTTTT. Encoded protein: CASSLWDSSIGGELFF.

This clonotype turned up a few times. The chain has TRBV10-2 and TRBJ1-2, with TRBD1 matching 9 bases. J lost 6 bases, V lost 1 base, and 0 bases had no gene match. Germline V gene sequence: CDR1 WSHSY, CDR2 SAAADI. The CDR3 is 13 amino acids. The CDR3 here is CASSEWTGDGYTF. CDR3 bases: TGCGCCAGCAGTGAGTGGACAGGGGATGGCTACACCTTC.

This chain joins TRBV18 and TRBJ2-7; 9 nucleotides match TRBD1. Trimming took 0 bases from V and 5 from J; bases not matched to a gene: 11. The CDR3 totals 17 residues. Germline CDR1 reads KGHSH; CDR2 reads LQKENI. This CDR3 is CASSPPPPGTGSHEQYF. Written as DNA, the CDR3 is TGTGCCAGCTCACCACCGCCTCCGGGGACAGGGTCCCACGAGCAGTACTTC.

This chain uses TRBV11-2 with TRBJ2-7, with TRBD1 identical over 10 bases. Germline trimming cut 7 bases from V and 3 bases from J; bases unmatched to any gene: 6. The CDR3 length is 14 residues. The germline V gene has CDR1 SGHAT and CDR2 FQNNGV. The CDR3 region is CASNIGTGDYEQYF. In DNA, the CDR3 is TGTGCCAGCAACATCGGGACAGGGGACTACGAGCAGTACTTC.

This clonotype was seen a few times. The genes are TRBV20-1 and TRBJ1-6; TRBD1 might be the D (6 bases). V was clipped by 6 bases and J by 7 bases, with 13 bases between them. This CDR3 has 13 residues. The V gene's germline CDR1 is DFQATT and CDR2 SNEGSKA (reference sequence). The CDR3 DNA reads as TGCAGTGCCCGGGGGGCAGGGAATTCACCCCTCCACTTT. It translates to CSARGAGNSPLHF.

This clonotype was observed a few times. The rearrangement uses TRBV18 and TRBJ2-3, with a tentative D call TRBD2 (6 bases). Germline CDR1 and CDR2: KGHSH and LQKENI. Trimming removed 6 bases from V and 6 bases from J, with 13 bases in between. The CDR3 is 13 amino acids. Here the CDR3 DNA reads TGTGCCAGCTCCCTTTGGGGGGTGGATACGCAGTATTTT. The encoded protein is CASSLWGVDTQYF.

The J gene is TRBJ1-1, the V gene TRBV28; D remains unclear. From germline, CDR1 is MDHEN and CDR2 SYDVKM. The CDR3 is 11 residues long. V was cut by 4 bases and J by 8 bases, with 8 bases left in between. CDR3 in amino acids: CASSWDGEAFF. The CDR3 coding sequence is TGTGCCAGCAGTTGGGATGGAGAAGCTTTCTTT. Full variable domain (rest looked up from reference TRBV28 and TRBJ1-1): DVKVTQSSRYLVKRTGEKVFLECVQDMDHENMFWYRQDPGLGLRLIYFSYDVKMKEKGDIPEGYSVSREKKERFSLILESASTNQTSMYLCASSWDGEAFFGQGTRLTVV.

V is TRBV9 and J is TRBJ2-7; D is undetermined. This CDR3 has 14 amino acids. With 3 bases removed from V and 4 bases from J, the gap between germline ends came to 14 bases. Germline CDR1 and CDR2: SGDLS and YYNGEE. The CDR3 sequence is CASSGGRSPYEQYF. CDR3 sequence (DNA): TGTGCCAGCAGCGGAGGTAGGAGCCCATACGAGCAGTACTTC.

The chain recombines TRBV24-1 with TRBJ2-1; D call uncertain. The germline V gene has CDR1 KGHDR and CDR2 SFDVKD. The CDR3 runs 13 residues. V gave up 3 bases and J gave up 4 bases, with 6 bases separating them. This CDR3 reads CATSDPHYNEQFF. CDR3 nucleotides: TGTGCCACCAGTGATCCCCATTACAATGAGCAGTTCTTC.

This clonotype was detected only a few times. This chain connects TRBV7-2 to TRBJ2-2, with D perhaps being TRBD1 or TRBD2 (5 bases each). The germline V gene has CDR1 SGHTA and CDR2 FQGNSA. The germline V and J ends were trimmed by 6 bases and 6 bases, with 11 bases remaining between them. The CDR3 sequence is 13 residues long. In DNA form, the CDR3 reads TGTGCCAGCAGAGAAACGGGGCCCGGGGAGCTGTTTTTT. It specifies CASRETGPGELFF.

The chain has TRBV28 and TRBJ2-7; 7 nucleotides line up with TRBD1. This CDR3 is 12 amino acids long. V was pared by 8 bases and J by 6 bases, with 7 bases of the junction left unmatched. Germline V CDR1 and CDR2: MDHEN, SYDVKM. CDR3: CASRSGQAEQYF. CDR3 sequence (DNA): TGTGCCAGCCGCAGTGGACAGGCCGAGCAGTACTTC. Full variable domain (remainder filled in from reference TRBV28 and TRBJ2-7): DVKVTQSSRYLVKRTGEKVFLECVQDMDHENMFWYRQDPGLGLRLIYFSYDVKMKEKGDIPEGYSVSREKKERFSLILESASTNQTSMYLCASRSGQAEQYFGPGTRLTVT.

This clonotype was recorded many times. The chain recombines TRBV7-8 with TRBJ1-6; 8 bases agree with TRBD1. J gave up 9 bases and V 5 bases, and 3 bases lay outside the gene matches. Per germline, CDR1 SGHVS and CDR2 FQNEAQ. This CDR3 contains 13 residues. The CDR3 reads CASSPGGGSPLHF. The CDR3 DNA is TGTGCCAGCAGCCCAGGGGGCGGTTCACCCCTCCACTTT.